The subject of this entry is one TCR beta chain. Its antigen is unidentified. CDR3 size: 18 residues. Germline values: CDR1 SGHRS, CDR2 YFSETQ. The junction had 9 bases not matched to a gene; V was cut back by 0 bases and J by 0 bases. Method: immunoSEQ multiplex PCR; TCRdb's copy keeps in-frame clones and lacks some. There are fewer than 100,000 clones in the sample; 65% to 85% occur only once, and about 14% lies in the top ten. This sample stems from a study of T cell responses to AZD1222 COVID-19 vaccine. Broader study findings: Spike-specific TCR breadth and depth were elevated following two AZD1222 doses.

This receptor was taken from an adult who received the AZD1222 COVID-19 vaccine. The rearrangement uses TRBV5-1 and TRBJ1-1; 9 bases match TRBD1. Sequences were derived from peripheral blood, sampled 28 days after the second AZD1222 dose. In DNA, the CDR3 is TGCGCCAGCAGCTTGGACAAACAGGGGGCGACCATGAACACTGAAGCTTTCTTT. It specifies CASSLDKQGATMNTEAFF.